This entry lists 23 T cell receptor beta chains sequenced from one sample in a study of T-cell reconstitution after alpha-beta-depleted transplantation in children (dated by TCRdb to 2016 to 2018). The library was made by PCR. These reads were obtained on an Illumina HiSeq 2500. Molecular barcoding was employed in the preparation of TCR libraries, with unique molecular identifiers being used to normalize TCRbeta repertoire quantification. TCRdb trimmed public reads at Q25 via fastp, called clones via MiXCR and kept in-frame beta chains. Each record represents a unique CDR3 protein, reported with the most common genes and DNA among its rows. The sample table contains 450,000 to 600,000 distinct CDR3 sequences; only one count was recorded for approximately 29% of them. 2% to 3% of the sample belongs to the ten largest clones. The material sequenced was PBMCs from the stem cell graft donor, taken from the stem cell graft. The source is a human donor who donated a stem cell graft to a child with aplastic anemia.

The chain combines TRBV19 with TRBJ2-2; D is uncertain. This CDR3 comprises 13 residues. From germline, CDR1 is LNHDA and CDR2 SQIVND (reference sequence). V was trimmed by 3 bases and J by 7 bases, leaving 9 bases between them. CDR3 sequence reads: CASSIGFIGELFF. For the CDR3, the DNA is TGTGCCAGTAGTATCGGGTTTATCGGGGAGCTGTTTTTT.

The V call is TRBV7-2, the J call TRBJ1-5; D call uncertain. The CDR3 contains 12 residues. The V gene's germline CDR1 is SGHTA and CDR2 FQGNSA. The V gene lost 4 bases and the J gene lost 3 bases, with 4 bases spanning the gap. The CDR3 nucleotides read TGTGCCAGCAGCTCGACCAATCAGCCCCAGCATTTT. Translated, it gives CASSSTNQPQHF.

This chain uses TRBV27 with TRBJ2-1; perhaps D is TRBD1 or TRBD2 (5 bases each). The V end was cut by 1 base, the J end by 5 bases, with 12 bases between. CDR3 length equals 15 residues. Germline CDR1 MNHEY, CDR2 SMNVEV (reference sequence). The CDR3 sequence is CASSLFGTPHNEQFF. DNA for the CDR3: TGTGCCAGCAGTTTATTTGGGACGCCTCACAATGAGCAGTTCTTC.

This chain uses TRBV6-1 with TRBJ2-7, with TRBD2 matching over 7 bases. The CDR3 has 14 residues. Germline lookup yields CDR1 MNHNS and CDR2 SASEGT. V was clipped by 8 bases and J by 4 bases; unmatched bases: 11. CDR3 amino acids: CASAPLAATYEQYF. The DNA for the CDR3 is TGTGCCAGCGCCCCCCTAGCGGCTACTTACGAGCAGTACTTC.

The chain employs TRBV7-2 and TRBJ2-3; D gene ambiguous. V dropped 4 bases and J dropped 5 bases, with 19 bases sitting between them. This CDR3 has 16 amino acids. CDR1 is SGHTA, CDR2 FQGNSA, per germline. The CDR3 here is CASSSLRADLRDTQYF. As DNA, the CDR3 is TGTGCCAGCAGCTCCCTCCGGGCGGACCTCAGAGATACGCAGTATTTT.

This clonotype was picked up a small number of times. The V and J genes are TRBV18 and TRBJ1-2; D uncertain. CDR1 is KGHSH, CDR2 LQKENI, per germline. There are 18 residues in the CDR3. The V gene lost 4 bases and the J gene lost 4 bases, with 25 bases spanning the gap. This chain's CDR3 is CASSLNTLVGEGSYGYTF. CDR3 coding DNA: TGTGCCAGCTCACTCAACACCCTCGTCGGCGAGGGCAGCTATGGCTACACCTTC.

This clonotype was recorded a few times. The rearrangement joins TRBV20-1 to TRBJ2-3; 8 nucleotides line up with TRBD2. The CDR3 length is 16 residues. Trimming removed 0 bases from V and 2 bases from J; junction bases left unmatched: 7. Germline V lookup: CDR1 DFQATT, CDR2 SNEGSKA (reference sequence). CDR3 protein: CSARDPRSGNTDTQYF. In DNA, the CDR3 is TGCAGTGCTAGAGATCCCCGTAGCGGGAACACAGATACGCAGTATTTT.

The V gene is TRBV19, the J gene TRBJ1-4, with D perhaps matching TRBD1 (5 bases). V was cut by 4 bases and J by 5 bases, with 11 bases left in between. In germline, CDR1 is LNHDA, CDR2 SQIVND (reference sequence). This CDR3 is 14 amino acids long. This chain's CDR3 is CASSRGTANEKLFF. Written as DNA, the CDR3 is TGTGCCAGTAGTAGGGGGACGGCGAATGAAAAACTGTTTTTT. The full variable domain, completed using reference TRBV19 and TRBJ1-4, is DGGITQSPKYLFRKEGQNVTLSCEQNLNHDAMYWYRQDPGQGLRLIYYSQIVNDFQKGDIAEGYSVSREKKESFPLTVTSAQKNPTAFYLCASSRGTANEKLFFGSGTQLSVL.

This rearrangement joins TRBV12-3 or TRBV12-4 to TRBJ1-4, with a possible D match to TRBD1 (5 bases). CDR3 length: 15 amino acids. V was trimmed by 6 bases and J by 11 bases, leaving 22 bases between them. The CDR3 DNA reads TGTGCCAGCAGCCCGCAGACAGCCCCTAGTTTCAAACTGTTTTTT. Translation: CASSPQTAPSFKLFF.

The rearrangement links TRBV9 to TRBJ2-3, with a weak D call TRBD2 (6 bases). The CDR3 covers 16 residues. CDR1 is SGDLS and CDR2 is YYNGEE in the germline V gene. Deletions cut 3 bases from V and 0 bases from J, with 14 bases between. The CDR3 nucleotides are TGTGCCAGCAGCGGATGGGAGGCGGCTAGCACAGATACGCAGTATTTT. Translation gives CASSGWEAASTDTQYF. Filled out from reference TRBV9 and TRBJ2-3, the complete variable domain reads DSGVTQTPKHLITATGQRVTLRCSPRSGDLSVYWYQQSLDQGLQFLIQYYNGEERAKGNILERFSAQQFPDLHSELNLSSLELGDSALYFCASSGWEAASTDTQYFGPGTRLTVL.

J is TRBJ2-3 and V is TRBV5-1; 7 bases line up with TRBD1. This CDR3 contains 14 residues. V trimming: 6 bases; J trimming: 1 base; junction bases outside the gene matches: 5. Germline CDR1 reads SGHRS; CDR2 reads YFSETQ. CDR3 in amino acids: CASNSGQGTDTQYF. For the CDR3, the DNA is TGCGCCAGCAACAGTGGACAGGGCACAGATACGCAGTATTTT.

V and J are TRBV3-1 and TRBJ2-7, with D possibly being TRBD1 or TRBD2 (5 bases each). V lost 1 base and J lost 2, with 6 bases in between. The germline CDR1 and CDR2 sequences are LGHDT and YNNKEL (reference sequence). The length of the CDR3 is 13 residues. The CDR3 spells CASSQGGTYEQYV. DNA for the CDR3: TGTGCCAGCAGCCAAGGGGGGACCTACGAGCAGTACGTC.

The table lists this clonotype with a few counts. The chain couples TRBV7-2 to TRBJ2-3; 7 nucleotides align to TRBD2. CDR1 SGHTA and CDR2 FQGNSA come from the germline V gene. This CDR3 comprises 15 residues. V lost 5 bases, J lost 3 bases, and 8 bases stayed unmatched. The CDR3 DNA is TGTGCCAGCAGCCCGGGCGGGGGTGCGACAGATACGCAGTATTTT. Translating gives CASSPGGGATDTQYF.

The chain's CDR3 is CASSELGQATYQPQHF. CDR3 sequence (DNA): TGTGCCAGCTCAGAACTGGGACAGGCCACCTACCAGCCCCAGCATTTT. The chain couples TRBV18 to TRBJ1-5; 8 nucleotides match TRBD1. The CDR3 covers 16 residues. V trimming: 5 bases; J trimming: 7 bases; junction bases outside the gene matches: 13. Per the germline V gene, CDR1 is KGHSH and CDR2 is LQKENI.

This clonotype was counted a few times. The rearrangement links TRBV28 to TRBJ2-3; TRBD1 aligns across 9 bases. Germline assignment: CDR1 MDHEN and CDR2 SYDVKM. CDR3 length: 16 amino acids. V lost 6 bases, J lost 6 bases, and 13 bases stayed unmatched. Written as DNA, the CDR3 is TGTGCCAGCAGATCTCCCTGGGACAGGGATCGGGATACGCAGTATTTT. It yields the protein CASRSPWDRDRDTQYF.

V gene TRBV7-8 combines with J gene TRBJ2-5, with TRBD2 identical over 9 bases. CDR3 length equals 16 residues. Germline CDR1 and CDR2: SGHVS and FQNEAQ. V lost 5 bases and J lost 4; bases outside the gene matches: 11. Here the CDR3 reads CASSLTGTSIRETQYF. The CDR3 DNA reads TGTGCCAGCAGCCTGACCGGGACTAGCATCAGAGAGACCCAGTACTTC.

The J gene is TRBJ2-4, the V gene TRBV4-1; D unresolved. Germline V gene sequence: CDR1 MGHRA, CDR2 YSYEKL. There are 15 residues in the CDR3. V lost 0 bases and J 3 bases, leaving 9 bases between the germline ends. CDR3 bases: TGCGCCAGCAGCCAAGAAATGTGGGGCAAAAACATTCAGTACTTC. Translation gives CASSQEMWGKNIQYF.

In this sample, this clonotype turned up a few times. V and J are TRBV3-1 and TRBJ2-2, with TRBD2 as a possible D gene (6 bases). From germline, CDR1 is LGHDT and CDR2 YNNKEL (reference sequence). This CDR3 comprises 16 residues. V was shortened by 1 base and J by 3 bases, with 12 bases between the two germline ends. Here the CDR3 DNA reads TGTGCCAGCAGCCAAGGCTATTCGGGAGACACCGGGGAGCTGTTTTTT. Encoded protein: CASSQGYSGDTGELFF.

This clonotype was found a few times. The chain is built from TRBV11-3 and TRBJ2-1; D may be TRBD1 (5 bases). V was pared by 6 bases and J by 0 bases, with 12 bases between. CDR1 is SGHNT, CDR2 YENEEA, per germline. The CDR3 totals 15 residues. In DNA, the CDR3 is TGTGCCAGCAGTAAAGACAGAAGCTCCTACAATGAGCAGTTCTTC. Encoded protein: CASSKDRSSYNEQFF.

V gene TRBV7-2 combines with J gene TRBJ2-7, with TRBD2 matching 7 bases. This CDR3 is built from 14 residues. V shed 1 base, J shed 6 bases, and the junction held 6 bases outside the gene matches. The germline V gene encodes CDR1 SGHTA and CDR2 FQGNSA. This CDR3 is CASSLGGSVREQYV. As DNA, the CDR3 is TGTGCCAGCAGCTTAGGCGGGAGTGTGCGCGAGCAGTACGTC.

This clonotype was observed a handful of times. The V call is TRBV18, the J call TRBJ2-3, with unresolved D. The ends were cut back, 0 bases at V and 6 bases at J, with 10 bases in the middle. This CDR3 has 14 amino acids. The germline V gene has CDR1 KGHSH and CDR2 LQKENI. This CDR3 reads CASSPPSSPDTQYF. As DNA, the CDR3 is TGTGCCAGCTCACCACCGTCTAGTCCGGATACGCAGTATTTT.

This chain links TRBV6-1 with TRBJ2-6; unclear D gene. The germline V and J ends were trimmed by 7 bases and 2 bases, with 21 bases remaining between them. Germline CDR1 is MNHNS and CDR2 is SASEGT. The CDR3 runs to 18 residues. CDR3 nucleotides: TGTGCCAGCAACCTACTGGCCACACCATCCCCTGGGGCCAACGTCCTGACTTTC. It is translated as CASNLLATPSPGANVLTF.

This clonotype was detected ten times or more. The chain is built from TRBV6-1 and TRBJ1-5; D may be TRBD1 (5 bases). Looked up from germline, CDR1 is MNHNS and CDR2 is SASEGT. This CDR3 spans 13 amino acids. Trimming took 5 bases from V and 5 from J, leaving 10 bases between them. For the CDR3, the DNA is TGTGCCAGCAGTCCGACAGTAGATCAGCCCCAGCATTTT. Protein product: CASSPTVDQPQHF.